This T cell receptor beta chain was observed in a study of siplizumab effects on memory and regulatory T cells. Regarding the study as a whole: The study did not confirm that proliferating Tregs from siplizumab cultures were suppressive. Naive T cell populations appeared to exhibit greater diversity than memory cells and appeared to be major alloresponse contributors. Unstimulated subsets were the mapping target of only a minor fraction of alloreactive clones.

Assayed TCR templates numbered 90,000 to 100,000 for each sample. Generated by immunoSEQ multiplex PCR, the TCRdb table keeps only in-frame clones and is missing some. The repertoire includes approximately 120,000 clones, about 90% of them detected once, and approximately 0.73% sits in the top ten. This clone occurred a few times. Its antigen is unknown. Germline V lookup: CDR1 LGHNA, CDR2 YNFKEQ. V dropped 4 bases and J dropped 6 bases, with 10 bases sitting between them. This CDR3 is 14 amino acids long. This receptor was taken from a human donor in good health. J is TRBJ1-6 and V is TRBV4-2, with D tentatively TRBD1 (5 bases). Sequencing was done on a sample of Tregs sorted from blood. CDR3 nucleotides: TGTGCCAGCAGCCCCGGACAACTTAATTCACCCCTCCACTTT. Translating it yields CASSPGQLNSPLHF.